This T cell receptor beta chain emerged from a study of PD-1 blockade in classical Hodgkin lymphoma (dated by TCRdb to between 2020 and 2021). At the level of the whole study: Nivolumab dosing was 3 mg/kg intravenously every 2 weeks, continuing until either disease progression or unacceptable toxicity. To define a peripheral blood immune signature of response to PD-1 blockade in classical Hodgkin lymphoma, the study combined TCR beta sequencing with CyTOF.

According to the germline V gene (reference sequence), CDR1 reads SEHNR and CDR2 reads FQNEAQ. Inclusive of the bounding cysteine and phenylalanine, the CDR3 is 15 residues long. Only the CDR3 DNA stays, 45 bases, in frame from base 1. Trimming removed 0 bases from V and 1 base from J, leaving 8 bases between the germline ends. Genomic DNA was isolated using the Qiagen DNeasy kit from unsorted PBMCs as well as from negatively selected CD4+ and CD8+ fractions. TCR beta CDR3 regions were subjected to amplification by immunoSEQ multiplex PCR with primers that anneal to V and J segments. Amplification bias was minimized using a synthetic immune receptor repertoire, and residual bias was removed computationally after sequencing. For the original study's pipeline: Custom Python scripts were used to quantify repertoire diversity as the Shannon entropy index. The unsorted, CD4+ and CD8+ repertoires were each analyzed separately, with the exception of combined analyses, where CD4+ and CD8+ sequences were merged in silico. Clonal expansion was defined as at least a 2-fold frequency increase after treatment relative to C1D1, with a pseudocount of 0.5 for undetected baseline clones. Singleton clones were defined as clones with 0 or 1 copy at C1D1, and non-singleton clones were defined as clones with 2 or more copies. Clones expanded in unsorted samples were labelled as CD4+, CD8+ or unknown by matching protein sequences in sorted samples from the same patient. Wilcoxon tests were applied to paired samples to test diversity changes from C1D1 to C4D1. Drawn from immuneACCESS, this table holds only the in-frame rearrangements with V and J called that TCRdb kept. Clones are partly lost; checked studies trace under half to an unresolved V gene and leave the rest unexplained. From that table come the V and J calls and clone size; the DNA was used to work out D and trimming. Counted in this sample were about 85,000 clones; approximately 91% of them appeared once. Together, the top ten hold about 2.6% of the sample.

Sample time point, as interpreted from the label and publication: cycle 2 day 1 (C2D1) of nivolumab. Every trial patient had relapsed following autologous stem cell transplantation, and prior brentuximab vedotin exposure was what differed among cohorts A, B and C. The trial cohort comprised some 60 patients with relapsed/refractory classical Hodgkin lymphoma whose best overall responses were complete response, partial response or progressive disease. Single-agent nivolumab was administered to trial patients in the multi-cohort phase II CheckMate 205 trial. An independent review committee assessed best overall response by applying the 2007 International Working Group response criteria. PBMCs from the trial were collected at three points: immediately before nivolumab initiation (C1D1), and during therapy at cycle 2 day 1 and cycle 4 day 1. Peripheral blood was collected in 8 mL Vacutainer Cell Preparation Tubes, from which PBMCs were isolated by centrifugation and then cryopreserved.

Broad study findings and their caveats: Lower diversity was observed in patients in whom nivolumab was started less than 1 year after ASCT, and these patients were excluded from later analyses so that confounding by immune reconstitution would be avoided. The study was restricted to a single clinical trial cohort, and the causes of repertoire differences, possibly disease activity or prior therapy, were left undefined. Baseline diversity similar to that of newly diagnosed patients was observed in trial patients achieving complete response, whereas significantly lower diversity was observed in partial responders and progressors. Newly diagnosed patients were reported to have lower baseline TCR diversity than healthy donors, and relapsed/refractory patients were reported to have lower baseline TCR diversity still. By C4D1, a significant rise was seen in CD4+ TCR diversity but not in CD8+ TCR diversity (p=0.0027 vs p=0.16), and the rise was most apparent among complete responders (p=0.02).

Turning to this clone: The specificity of this receptor is unknown. Per-base qualities were not stored, and no clone one base away is much larger.

Source: peripheral blood mononuclear cells (PBMCs), taken before the second cycle of nivolumab. This TCR was recovered from a human donor with classical Hodgkin lymphoma. The chain is encoded by TRBV7-9 joined to TRBJ2-3; TRBD2 might be the D gene, on 5 matching bases. For the CDR3, the sequence is CASSLAGAGTDTQYF. The bases are TGTGCCAGCAGCTTAGCGGGAGCAGGCACAGATACGCAGTATTTT.